These 3 T cell receptor beta chains originate from one sample sequenced in a study of blood T cell repertoires in COVID-19. TCRdb keeps only in-frame clones here, not all; method: immunoSEQ multiplex PCR. The sample records around 40,000 clones, over 75% being singletons. Sequences were obtained from peripheral blood. These TCRs come from a man aged 25-45 years with active or convalescent COVID-19.

The gene calls are TRBV3-1 (or the pseudogene TRBV3-2) and TRBJ2-1; D might be TRBD2 (7 bases). Per germline, CDR1 LGHDT and CDR2 YNNKEL (reference sequence). Trimming cost V 6 bases and J 7 bases, with 19 bases left between them. This CDR3 region has 15 residues. Here the CDR3 DNA reads TGTGCCAGCAGAGACCACGGCGGGGGCCGGAATGAGCAGTTCTTC. This sequence encodes CASRDHGGGRNEQFF.

This rearrangement joins TRBV7-9 to TRBJ2-1; no reliable D call. The CDR3 consists of 15 residues. V was pared by 5 bases and J by 3 bases, with 14 bases between. The V gene's germline CDR1 is SEHNR and CDR2 FQNEAQ (reference sequence). The DNA for the CDR3 is TGTGCCAGCAGCAACAGTACGGCCGACTACAATGAGCAGTTCTTC. This sequence encodes CASSNSTADYNEQFF.

The chain combines TRBV24-1 with TRBJ2-3, with D perhaps TRBD1 (6 bases). This CDR3 is 12 amino acids long. In germline, CDR1 is KGHDR, CDR2 SFDVKD. The ends were cut back, 8 bases at V and 3 bases at J, with 8 bases in the middle. The CDR3 DNA reads as TGTGCCACCACGGACAGAACAGATACGCAGTATTTT. Protein sequence: CATTDRTDTQYF.